Each of the 27 T cell receptor beta chains below was sequenced from the same sample in a study of shared clonotypes between healthy human individuals. Sequencing used immunoSEQ multiplex PCR; TCRdb keeps in-frame clones, though not all of them. The data contain some 2,100,000 clones, more than 90% of them singletons. Sequenced input: naive CD4+ T cells sorted from blood. The subset was: CD45RA+ positively selected. The receptors stem from a young man in good health.

The V and J genes are TRBV5-1 and TRBJ2-2; TRBD1 matches at 10 bases. The CDR3 has 15 amino acids. Germline-derived CDR1 and CDR2 are SGHRS and YFSETQ. With 7 bases clipped from V and 3 bases from J, the junction kept 6 bases outside the gene matches. The CDR3 nucleotides read TGCGCCAGCGAGAGGACAGGGGGTCACACCGGGGAGCTGTTTTTT. Translation: CASERTGGHTGELFF.

The chain couples TRBV29-1 to TRBJ1-1, with D perhaps TRBD1 (6 bases). This CDR3 comprises 12 residues. V was clipped by 0 bases and J by 11 bases, with 13 bases between them. Germline V gives CDR1 SQVTM, CDR2 ANQGSEA. CDR3 nucleotides: TGCAGCGTTGAAGATTTGGGGGGGCGGGCTTTCTTT. This gives the protein CSVEDLGGRAFF.

The V gene is TRBV5-1, the J gene TRBJ2-2; 7 positions match TRBD1. From germline, CDR1 is SGHRS and CDR2 YFSETQ. The V and J ends lost 2 bases and 5 bases, in that order; junction bases with no gene match: 12. This CDR3 has 17 residues. The CDR3: CASSFDREWDVTGELFF. The CDR3 DNA follows: TGCGCCAGCAGCTTCGACAGGGAATGGGATGTAACCGGGGAGCTGTTTTTT.

This clone was found once. The chain links TRBV18 to TRBJ2-1, with D possibly TRBD2 on 5 matching bases. The CDR3 length is 15 residues. The ends were cut back, 3 bases at V and 7 bases at J, with 16 bases in the middle. Germline V gives CDR1 KGHSH, CDR2 LQKENI. CDR3 sequence: CASSPNPLATNEQFF. As DNA, the CDR3 is TGTGCCAGCTCACCCAACCCGCTAGCCACGAATGAGCAGTTCTTC.

About this clone: Other DNA variants within this sample encode the same CDR3. The chain employs TRBV11-2 and TRBJ1-1; D ambiguous. This CDR3 has 13 amino acids. The V end was cut by 0 bases, the J end by 2 bases, with 4 bases between. Germline-derived CDR1 and CDR2 are SGHAT and FQNNGV. Written as DNA, the CDR3 is TGTGCCAGCAGCTTAGAAGGTAACACTGAAGCTTTCTTT. Translated: CASSLEGNTEAFF.

This chain joins TRBV27 and TRBJ1-4; 10 nucleotides line up with TRBD1. This CDR3 spans 16 amino acids. V was pared by 6 bases and J by 7 bases, with 11 bases of the junction left unmatched. Looked up from germline, CDR1 is MNHEY and CDR2 is SMNVEV (reference sequence). The CDR3 protein is CASSEDRGRFGEKLFF. DNA for the CDR3: TGTGCCAGCAGCGAAGACAGGGGGCGCTTTGGTGAAAAACTGTTTTTT.

V is TRBV5-1 and J is TRBJ2-3, with a tentative D call TRBD1 (6 bases). CDR1 is SGHRS, CDR2 YFSETQ, per germline. The CDR3 totals 13 residues. V was pared by 2 bases and J by 6 bases, with 10 bases between. DNA of the CDR3: TGCGCCAGCAGCTTCGGGGACACCGATACGCAGTATTTT. It encodes CASSFGDTDTQYF.

The chain carries TRBV18 and TRBJ1-1; no clear D gene. CDR1 and CDR2 (germline): KGHSH, LQKENI. The germline V and J ends were trimmed by 6 bases and 3 bases, with 14 bases remaining between them. This CDR3 spans 14 amino acids. The CDR3 DNA sequence: TGTGCCAGCTCCTCCTCAACAGCGGACACTGAAGCTTTCTTT. Translated: CASSSSTADTEAFF.

This sequence joins TRBV27 and TRBJ2-7; possibly TRBD2 for D (6 bases). The ends were cut back, 3 bases at V and 10 bases at J, with 25 bases in the middle. The CDR3 runs 16 residues. Per germline, CDR1 MNHEY and CDR2 SMNVEV (reference sequence). The CDR3 region is CASSFSSGSPRSEQYF. CDR3 nucleotide sequence: TGTGCCAGCAGTTTCTCCAGCGGGTCTCCTCGGTCGGAACAGTACTTC.

This sequence joins TRBV5-1 and TRBJ1-2, with unresolved D. V dropped 4 bases and J dropped 8 bases, with 18 bases sitting between them. Germline V gene sequence: CDR1 SGHRS, CDR2 YFSETQ. The CDR3 spans 14 residues. In nucleotides, the CDR3 is TGCGCCAGCAGCCCGGGCGACGGTTCCTCCGGCTACACCTTC. Translation gives CASSPGDGSSGYTF.

The chain employs TRBV4-2 and TRBJ2-4; D may be TRBD1 (6 bases). This CDR3 is 15 amino acids long. Trimming removed 1 base from V and 7 bases from J, with 14 bases in between. Germline CDR1 is LGHNA and CDR2 is YNFKEQ. CDR3 residues: CASSQAGTGMNIQYF. In DNA, the CDR3 is TGTGCCAGCAGCCAAGCGGGAACAGGGATGAACATTCAGTACTTC.

This rearrangement joins TRBV11-2 to TRBJ2-1, with 7 bases aligning to TRBD1. The CDR3 spans 20 residues. CDR1 is SGHAT, CDR2 FQNNGV, per germline. Germline trimming cut 0 bases from V and 0 bases from J; bases unmatched to any gene: 14. The CDR3 sequence: CASSLEGRGRASGSYNEQFF. The CDR3 DNA sequence: TGTGCCAGCAGCTTAGAGGGAAGGGGGCGAGCTTCGGGCTCCTACAATGAGCAGTTCTTC.

The chain has TRBV7-2 and TRBJ1-4, with 10 bases that match TRBD1. V lost 2 bases to trimming and J lost 12 bases; unmatched junction nucleotides: 9. Germline V gene data show CDR1 as SGHTA and CDR2 as FQGNSA. The CDR3 totals 15 residues. CDR3 nucleotides: TGTGCCAGCAGCTTAAAAGGGACAGGGGATCGGGAACTGTTTTTT. This gives the protein CASSLKGTGDRELFF. Full variable domain (remainder filled in from reference TRBV7-2 and TRBJ1-4): GAGVSQSPSNKVTEKGKDVELRCDPISGHTALYWYRQSLGQGLEFLIYFQGNSAPDKSGLPSDRFSAERTGGSVSTLTIQRTQQEDSAVYLCASSLKGTGDRELFFGSGTQLSVL.

J is TRBJ2-3 and V is TRBV5-8, with TRBD1 as a possible D gene (6 bases). Per the germline V gene, CDR1 is SGHTS and CDR2 is YDEGEE. CDR3 length: 16 residues. V lost 0 bases and J 2 bases, leaving 13 bases between the germline ends. The CDR3 DNA is TGTGCCAGCAGCTTGGCCCGGACAGTCATCACAGATACGCAGTATTTT. This gives the protein CASSLARTVITDTQYF.

This clone was counted a single time. The gene calls are TRBV7-6 and TRBJ2-7, with 10 bases matching TRBD2. The CDR3 extends over 15 amino acids. CDR1 is SGHVS, CDR2 FNYEAQ, per germline. Trimming took 8 bases from V and 4 from J; bases not matched to a gene: 11. The chain's CDR3 is CASATPLAGEYEQYF. The CDR3 DNA reads TGTGCCAGCGCCACCCCCCTAGCGGGGGAATACGAGCAGTACTTC.

This chain connects TRBV9 to TRBJ2-1; D call uncertain. Germline CDR1 reads SGDLS; CDR2 reads YYNGEE. V lost 4 bases and J 2 bases, leaving 13 bases between the germline ends. The CDR3 is 15 residues long. CDR3 region: CASSPPPGAYNEQFF. The CDR3 region has the DNA TGTGCCAGCAGCCCACCACCTGGTGCCTACAATGAGCAGTTCTTC. The variable domain in full, completed from reference TRBV9 and TRBJ2-1, reads DSGVTQTPKHLITATGQRVTLRCSPRSGDLSVYWYQQSLDQGLQFLIQYYNGEERAKGNILERFSAQQFPDLHSELNLSSLELGDSALYFCASSPPPGAYNEQFFGPGTRLTVL.

The rearrangement uses TRBV5-1 and TRBJ2-1, with no clear D. Looked up from germline, CDR1 is SGHRS and CDR2 is YFSETQ. CDR3 size: 12 residues. Trimming pared 0 bases from V and 10 bases from J, leaving 8 bases between. The CDR3 coding sequence is TGCGCCAGCAGCTTGGGTCCACAAGAGCAGTTCTTC. Protein product: CASSLGPQEQFF.

The chain uses TRBV5-1 and TRBJ1-3; TRBD1 agrees at 7 bases. Germline CDR1 and CDR2: SGHRS and YFSETQ. The CDR3 loop spans 14 amino acids. With 9 bases clipped from V and 4 bases from J, the junction kept 10 bases outside the gene matches. CDR3 protein: CATRRDSGGNTIYF. The CDR3 DNA follows: TGCGCCACCCGGCGGGACAGCGGCGGAAACACCATATATTTT.

This clone has only one observation. The chain links TRBV25-1 to TRBJ1-1, with unresolved D. The CDR3 sequence is 15 residues long. Looked up from germline, CDR1 is MGHDK and CDR2 is SYGVNS. Trimming shortened V by 3 bases and J by 6 bases, and 17 bases separated the two germline ends. For the CDR3, the DNA is TGTGCCAGCAGTGAGAGCCGGATTCAGGCAGCTGAAGCTTTCTTT. Its translation: CASSESRIQAAEAFF.

There are a few counts of this clone. The V call is TRBV6-5, the J call TRBJ2-7, with D possibly TRBD1 on 6 matching bases. The germline V and J ends were trimmed by 6 bases and 3 bases, with 12 bases remaining between them. The CDR3 totals 13 residues. Germline lookup yields CDR1 MNHEY and CDR2 SVGAGI. The CDR3 DNA is TGTGCCAGCAGCAGGGGACACAACTACGAGCAGTACTTC. It encodes CASSRGHNYEQYF.

Notes on this clone: The same CDR3 is also encoded by other DNA sequences in this sample. The V and J genes are TRBV6-5 and TRBJ2-7, with 8 bases identical to TRBD1. The V gene end was trimmed by 6 bases and the J gene end by 3 bases; junction bases not matched to a gene: 4. Per the germline V gene, CDR1 is MNHEY and CDR2 is SVGAGI. CDR3 length: 13 residues. CDR3 DNA sequence: TGTGCCAGCAGGGGGACAGGACGCTACGAGCAGTACTTC. Translated: CASRGTGRYEQYF.

The chain combines TRBV28 with TRBJ1-4; the match to TRBD1 covers 10 bases. CDR3 length: 15 residues. Germline V gene data show CDR1 as MDHEN and CDR2 as SYDVKM. The V segment lost 5 bases and the J segment 7 bases; nucleotides outside the gene matches: 7. The CDR3 loop reads CASSALGTGVEKLFF. CDR3 bases: TGTGCCAGCAGTGCTCTGGGGACAGGGGTTGAAAAACTGTTTTTT. Looking up the rest from reference TRBV28 and TRBJ1-4 gives the full variable domain: DVKVTQSSRYLVKRTGEKVFLECVQDMDHENMFWYRQDPGLGLRLIYFSYDVKMKEKGDIPEGYSVSREKKERFSLILESASTNQTSMYLCASSALGTGVEKLFFGSGTQLSVL.

The chain joins TRBV6-5 to TRBJ1-1, with 9 bases aligning to TRBD1. Germline CDR1 MNHEY, CDR2 SVGAGI. The J segment lost 2 bases and the V segment lost 5 bases, leaving 6 bases of the junction unmatched. There are 15 residues in the CDR3. The CDR3 is CASSGTGGSNTEAFF. CDR3 bases: TGTGCCAGCAGTGGCACAGGGGGCTCCAACACTGAAGCTTTCTTT.

The rearrangement uses TRBV5-6 and TRBJ2-3; no reliable D call. In germline, CDR1 is SGHDT, CDR2 YYEEEE. The V and J ends lost 5 bases and 0 bases respectively, with 7 bases between them. CDR3 length equals 13 residues. The CDR3 DNA sequence: TGTGCCAGCAGACCGGCCAGCACAGATACGCAGTATTTT. Amino acids: CASRPASTDTQYF. Supplemented by reference TRBV5-6 and TRBJ2-3, the full variable domain reads DAGVTQSPTHLIKTRGQQVTLRCSPKSGHDTVSWYQQALGQGPQFIFQYYEEEERQRGNFPDRFSGHQFPNYSSELNVNALLLGDSALYLCASRPASTDTQYFGPGTRLTVL.

Comment on this clone: Other DNA variants within this sample encode the same CDR3. This rearrangement joins TRBV7-2 to TRBJ2-2; D gene ambiguous. The length of the CDR3 is 15 residues. Germline V gives CDR1 SGHTA, CDR2 FQGNSA. V dropped 1 base and J dropped 2 bases, with 8 bases sitting between them. The CDR3, as DNA: TGTGCCAGCAGCTTAGGCGGCAGCAACACCGGGGAGCTGTTTTTT. Amino acids: CASSLGGSNTGELFF.

The CDR3 spells CASSLGTLAGGPGNEQFF. DNA of the CDR3: TGTGCCAGCAGCTTAGGGACTCTAGCGGGAGGGCCTGGCAATGAGCAGTTCTTC. This chain uses TRBV7-9 with TRBJ2-1; 12 positions agree with TRBD2. The CDR3 covers 18 residues. V dropped 1 base and J dropped 6; count of bases not matched to a gene: 10. Germline CDR1 is SEHNR and CDR2 is FQNEAQ (reference sequence). Combining the CDR3 with reference TRBV7-9 and TRBJ2-1 gives the whole variable domain DTGVSQNPRHKITKRGQNVTFRCDPISEHNRLYWYRQTLGQGPEFLTYFQNEAQLEKSRLLSDRFSAERPKGSFSTLEIQRTEQGDSAMYLCASSLGTLAGGPGNEQFFGPGTRLTVL.

This clone was picked up one time. V is TRBV10-1 and J is TRBJ2-1; TRBD1 might be the D (8 bases). The germline V and J ends were trimmed by 5 bases and 7 bases, with 18 bases remaining between them. The CDR3 covers 15 residues. In germline, CDR1 is WNHNN, CDR2 SYGVQD (reference sequence). In DNA form, the CDR3 reads TGCGCCAGCAGTCCACCGACAGGGGAGGGGAATGAGCAGTTCTTC. It specifies CASSPPTGEGNEQFF.